Shown below are 11 T cell receptor beta chains from a single sample sequenced in a study of T cell changes during pregnancy in multiple sclerosis. The method was immunoSEQ multiplex PCR; TCRdb's version includes in-frame clones alone and lacks a portion of them. Here the sample spans tens of thousands of clones, over 75% being singletons. Sequenced here: CD8+ T cells from peripheral blood mononuclear cells, sampled before pregnancy. These receptors came from a female donor with multiple sclerosis, enrolled in a pregnancy study.

The chain joins TRBV9 to TRBJ1-2; TRBD1 aligns across 10 bases. V lost 0 bases, J lost 6 bases, and 11 bases stayed unmatched. CDR3 length: 17 residues. CDR1 and CDR2 (germline): SGDLS, YYNGEE. The CDR3 DNA reads as TGTGCCAGCAGCGTAGCTGTCTGGGCCGGGACAGGGGATGGCTACACCTTC. Translating gives CASSVAVWAGTGDGYTF. Complete variable domain (other parts from reference TRBV9 and TRBJ1-2): DSGVTQTPKHLITATGQRVTLRCSPRSGDLSVYWYQQSLDQGLQFLIQYYNGEERAKGNILERFSAQQFPDLHSELNLSSLELGDSALYFCASSVAVWAGTGDGYTFGSGTRLTVV.

In its sample, this clone was seen once. The chain carries TRBV4-1 and TRBJ2-5; possibly TRBD2 for D (5 bases). The CDR3 spans 17 residues. Between the trimmed V and J ends, which lost 4 bases and 1 base, there was a span of 19 bases. Germline CDR1 and CDR2: MGHRA and YSYEKL. As DNA, the CDR3 is TGCGCCAGCAGCCTCCGGTCTGACTATGGTGTCCAAGAGACCCAGTACTTC. The encoded protein is CASSLRSDYGVQETQYF.

This clone was seen only once. The chain carries TRBV6-5 and TRBJ1-1; tentative D call: TRBD1 (6 bases). CDR3 length: 14 amino acids. Germline V lookup: CDR1 MNHEY, CDR2 SVGAGI. V dropped 2 bases and J dropped 5 bases, with 12 bases sitting between them. The CDR3 is CASSYLRGYTEAFF. Here the CDR3 DNA reads TGTGCCAGCAGTTACCTCAGGGGCTATACTGAAGCTTTCTTT.

The V call is TRBV9, the J call TRBJ2-1; 9 bases fit TRBD1. CDR1 is SGDLS and CDR2 is YYNGEE in the germline V gene. The CDR3 length is 14 residues. V shed 3 bases and J 4 bases; nucleotides not matched to a gene: 2. CDR3 coding DNA: TGTGCCAGCAGCGCGGGACAGGGTTACAATGAGCAGTTCTTC. Translation gives CASSAGQGYNEQFF.

This clone was found a few times. The chain has TRBV5-6 and TRBJ2-7; possibly TRBD2 for D (6 bases). Trimming removed 4 bases from V and 0 bases from J, with 11 bases in between. Germline CDR1 SGHDT, CDR2 YYEEEE. There are 14 residues in the CDR3. CDR3 protein: CASSGGTASYEQYF. The CDR3 bases are TGTGCCAGCAGCGGGGGGACGGCCTCCTACGAGCAGTACTTC.

This chain uses TRBV7-2 with TRBJ2-5; D gene uncertain. Trimming left V 1 base short and J 3 bases short, with 15 bases between. The V gene's germline CDR1 is SGHTA and CDR2 FQGNSA. The CDR3 is 16 amino acids. The CDR3: CASSLDPGGLEETQYF. CDR3 in DNA: TGTGCCAGCAGCTTAGATCCGGGTGGATTAGAAGAGACCCAGTACTTC.

The CDR3 spells CASSFTSGGTEAFF. The CDR3 DNA sequence: TGTGCCAGCAGCTTCACGTCAGGGGGGACTGAAGCTTTCTTT. The chain recombines TRBV5-6 with TRBJ1-1, with 7 bases matching TRBD1. CDR3 length: 14 residues. V was pared by 2 bases and J by 5 bases, with 6 bases of the junction left unmatched. Germline V gene lookup returns CDR1 SGHDT and CDR2 YYEEEE.

This rearrangement joins TRBV5-4 to TRBJ2-3; 7 bases match TRBD1. Looked up from germline, CDR1 is SGHNT and CDR2 is YYREEE (reference sequence). The J segment lost 4 bases and the V segment lost 4 bases, leaving 0 bases of the junction unmatched. The CDR3 extends over 12 amino acids. CDR3 sequence: CASSDRADTQYF. The DNA for the CDR3 is TGTGCCAGCAGCGACAGGGCAGATACGCAGTATTTT.

CDR3 coding DNA: TGTGCCAGCAGCCAAGATCGGGAAGAGACCCAGTACTTC. It specifies CASSQDREETQYF. The chain has TRBV14 and TRBJ2-5; D is undetermined. The CDR3 has 13 residues. V was cut by 0 bases and J by 3 bases, with 5 bases left in between. Germline V gene data show CDR1 as SGHDN and CDR2 as FVKESK.

With regard to this clone: Other DNA sequences in this sample translate to the same CDR3. The chain is built from TRBV5-6 and TRBJ2-7; D gene ambiguous. Trimming removed 2 bases from V and 6 bases from J, with 9 bases in between. CDR1 and CDR2 (germline): SGHDT, YYEEEE. The CDR3 has 12 amino acids. The CDR3 reads CASSLGRGEQYF. CDR3 bases: TGTGCCAGCAGCTTAGGAAGAGGCGAGCAGTACTTC.

In DNA, the CDR3 is TGCGCCAGCAGAAAGGACAGGGGGCCCGGCAATGAGCAGTTCTTC. It encodes CASRKDRGPGNEQFF. The chain has TRBV5-1 and TRBJ2-1; 11 nucleotides agree with TRBD1. The germline CDR1 and CDR2 sequences are SGHRS and YFSETQ. V shed 5 bases, J shed 6 bases, and the junction held 7 bases outside the gene matches. The CDR3 is 15 residues long.